Listed below are T cell receptor beta chains from one sample, sequenced in a study of blood T cell repertoires in COVID-19. Clones were read by immunoSEQ multiplex PCR, and TCRdb kept only the in-frame ones, dropping some. Of about 530,000 clones in the sample, approximately 88% were seen once. What was sequenced was peripheral blood. These receptors originate from a woman in her fifties or sixties with COVID-19, enrolled during active disease. CDR3s include the opening cysteine and the closing phenylalanine or tryptophan. The D gene is left open where the match is weak. Only part of the rows carry a size: once, few, many, or a class if the clone is expanded.

d_gene	abundance	j_gene	v_gene	CDR3aa	CDR3nt
NA	NA	TRBJ1-6	TRBV7-2	CASSLGSGAPLHF	TGTGCCAGCAGCTTAGGCTCGGGGGCACCCCTCCACTTT
TRBD1	NA	TRBJ1-1	TRBV19	CATRQGNEAFF	TGTGCCACCCGACAGGGGAATGAAGCTTTCTTT
NA	NA	TRBJ1-1	TRBV2	CASSLGSRGTEAFF	TGTGCCAGCAGCCTGGGTTCCCGAGGGACTGAAGCTTTCTTT
NA	NA	TRBJ1-6	TRBV5-4	CASSLGGGYSYNSPLHF	TGTGCCAGCAGCTTGGGGGGGGGTTACTCCTATAATTCACCCCTCCACTTT
NA	NA	TRBJ1-4	TRBV11-2	CASSARTVEKLFF	TGTGCCAGCAGCGCGCGGACAGTTGAAAAACTGTTTTTT
NA	NA	TRBJ2-7	TRBV10-3	CAISELAAPYEQYF	TGTGCCATCAGTGAGTTGGCTGCCCCCTACGAGCAGTACTTC
TRBD1	NA	TRBJ2-2	TRBV24-1	CATSDPRPSGGVFSGELFF	TGTGCCACCAGTGATCCACGACCCTCAGGGGGCGTCTTTAGCGGGGAGCTGTTTTTT
NA	NA	TRBJ2-6	TRBV19	CASSINRDSSGANVLTF	TGTGCCAGTAGTATTAACAGGGATAGCTCTGGGGCCAACGTCCTGACTTTC
NA	NA	TRBJ1-1	TRBV5-4	CASRRTGGTEAFF	TGTGCCAGCAGGAGAACCGGGGGCACTGAAGCTTTCTTT
TRBD1	NA	TRBJ1-2	TRBV9	CASSHSNRGGYTF	TGTGCCAGCAGCCATTCTAACAGGGGTGGCTACACCTTC
NA	NA	TRBJ1-5	TRBV27	CASSLRGSGQPQHF	TGTGCCAGCAGTTTACGAGGTTCGGGGCAGCCCCAGCATTTT
TRBD1	NA	TRBJ2-7	TRBV2	CASSYRLPGQGYEQYF	TGTGCCAGCAGTTACAGATTACCGGGACAGGGGTACGAGCAGTACTTC
NA	NA	TRBJ2-3	TRBV11-3	CASSLGGGHTDTQYF	TGTGCCAGCAGCTTAGGTGGGGGACACACAGATACGCAGTATTTT
TRBD1	NA	TRBJ1-1	TRBV5-1	CASSWRTGSTEAFF	TGCGCCAGCAGCTGGCGGACAGGGTCTACTGAAGCTTTCTTT
TRBD1	NA	TRBJ2-1	TRBV6-5	CASSRDRDNEQFF	TGTGCCAGCAGTCGGGACAGAGACAATGAGCAGTTCTTC
NA	NA	TRBJ2-3	TRBV6-5	CASSQQGRDTQYF	TGTGCCAGCAGCCAACAGGGTCGAGATACGCAGTATTTT
TRBD1	NA	TRBJ1-1	TRBV2	CASSKGQGVTEAFF	TGTGCCAGCAGTAAGGGACAGGGTGTCACTGAAGCTTTCTTT
TRBD1	once	TRBJ2-1	TRBV28	CASRGRDRPYNEQFF	TGTGCCAGCAGGGGACGGGACAGACCCTACAATGAGCAGTTCTTC
TRBD1	NA	TRBJ2-1	TRBV5-1	CASSLGQGGAYNEQFF	TGCGCCAGCAGCTTGGGACAGGGGGGAGCCTACAATGAGCAGTTCTTC
TRBD2	NA	TRBJ2-1	TRBV5-1	CASSLGGGHNEQFF	TGCGCCAGCAGCTTGGGCGGGGGGCACAATGAGCAGTTCTTC
TRBD2	NA	TRBJ2-2	TRBV27	CASSFAGLAKPNTGELFF	TGTGCCAGCAGTTTCGCGGGACTAGCGAAACCGAACACCGGGGAGCTGTTTTTT
TRBD1	once	TRBJ1-6	TRBV30	CAWGTGGRSPLHF	TGTGCCTGGGGGACAGGGGGCAGATCACCCCTCCACTTT
TRBD1	NA	TRBJ1-5	TRBV18	CASFGTGSRQPQHF	TGTGCCAGCTTCGGGACAGGGAGTCGACAGCCCCAGCATTTT
NA	once	TRBJ1-5	TRBV19	CARTVDSNQPQHF	TGTGCCAGAACAGTAGATAGCAATCAGCCCCAGCATTTT
TRBD1	NA	TRBJ1-3	TRBV5-4	CASSSGQGSGNTIYF	TGTGCCAGCAGCTCGGGACAGGGTTCTGGAAACACCATATATTTT
TRBD1	NA	TRBJ2-3	TRBV10-3	CATGAPTTGSPTDTQYF	TGTGCCACAGGGGCCCCTACGACAGGGTCGCCCACAGATACGCAGTATTTT
NA	NA	TRBJ2-6	TRBV19	CASSSPPAGANVLTF	TGTGCCAGTAGTTCACCCCCAGCTGGGGCCAACGTCCTGACTTTC
NA	NA	TRBJ2-5	TRBV29-1	CSVDGGQETQYF	TGCAGCGTTGACGGGGGTCAAGAGACCCAGTACTTC
NA	NA	TRBJ1-2	TRBV6-2/TRBV6-3	CASSYSTEHGGYTF	TGTGCCAGCAGTTACTCGACAGAGCACGGAGGCTACACCTTC
NA	NA	TRBJ1-5	TRBV7-9	CASSLDAGNQPQHF	TGTGCCAGCAGCCTCGACGCGGGCAATCAGCCCCAGCATTTT
NA	NA	TRBJ2-7	TRBV5-6	CASSPLDSLTYEQYF	TGTGCCAGCTCCCCACTGGACAGCTTAACCTACGAGCAGTACTTC
TRBD2	few	TRBJ2-3	TRBV4-1	CASSLTSGADTQYF	TGCGCCAGCAGCCTTACTAGCGGGGCTGATACGCAGTATTTT
NA	NA	TRBJ1-1	TRBV19	CASGEQGTEAFF	TGTGCCAGTGGGGAACAGGGTACTGAAGCTTTCTTT
TRBD2	NA	TRBJ2-3	TRBV4-1	CASSPKRGGNTDTQYF	TGCGCCAGCAGCCCCAAGCGGGGGGGGAACACAGATACGCAGTATTTT
NA	NA	TRBJ1-1	TRBV27	CASSLRDSQNTEAFF	TGTGCCAGCAGTCTCCGGGACTCACAGAACACTGAAGCTTTCTTT
TRBD1	NA	TRBJ2-1	TRBV13	CASSFGTGRRHNEQFF	TGTGCCAGCAGCTTTGGGACAGGGCGAAGGCACAATGAGCAGTTCTTC
TRBD1	NA	TRBJ1-2	TRBV27	CASSFRTGGYGYTF	TGTGCCAGCAGTTTTCGGACAGGCGGCTATGGCTACACCTTC
NA	NA	TRBJ2-3	TRBV6-5	CASSYRGGTSTDTQYF	TGTGCCAGCAGTTATAGGGGTGGGACTAGCACAGATACGCAGTATTTT
NA	NA	TRBJ1-1	TRBV19	CATRIQGNTEAFF	TGTGCCACTCGAATCCAGGGGAACACTGAAGCTTTCTTT
NA	NA	TRBJ2-7	TRBV25-1	CASRPGRTYEQYF	TGTGCCAGCAGGCCCGGTCGTACCTACGAGCAGTACTTC
TRBD1	NA	TRBJ1-4	TRBV12-3/TRBV12-4	CASTIQGAGLFF	TGTGCCAGCACCATACAGGGGGCAGGGCTGTTTTTT